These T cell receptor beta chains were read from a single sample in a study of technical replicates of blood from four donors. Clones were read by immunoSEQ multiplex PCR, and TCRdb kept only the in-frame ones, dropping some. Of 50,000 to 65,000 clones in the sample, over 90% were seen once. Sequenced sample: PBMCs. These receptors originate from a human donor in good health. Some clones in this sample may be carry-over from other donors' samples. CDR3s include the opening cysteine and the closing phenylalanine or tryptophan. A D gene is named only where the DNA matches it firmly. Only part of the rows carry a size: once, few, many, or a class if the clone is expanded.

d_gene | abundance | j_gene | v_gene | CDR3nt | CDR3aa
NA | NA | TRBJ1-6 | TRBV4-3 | TGCGCCAGCAGCCAAGATCGGTACTATAATTCACCCCTCCACTTT | CASSQDRYYNSPLHF
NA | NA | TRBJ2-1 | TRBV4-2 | TGTGCCAGCAGCCAAGTTGCGAGTCCTCCCTACAATGAGCAGTTCTTC | CASSQVASPPYNEQFF
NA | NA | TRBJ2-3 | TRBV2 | TGTGCCAGCAGACTAAGTTTAGATACGCAGTATTTT | CASRLSLDTQYF
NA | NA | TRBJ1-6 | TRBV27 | TGTGCCAGCAGTCATACACTAAATAATTCACCCCTCCACTTT | CASSHTLNNSPLHF
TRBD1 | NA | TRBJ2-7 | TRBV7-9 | TGTGCCAGCAGCTTAGGGGACAGGGGGCAATACGAGCAGTACTTC | CASSLGDRGQYEQYF
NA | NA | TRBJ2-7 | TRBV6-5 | TGTGCCAGCAGTCGGGACATAAACTACGAGCAGTGCTTC | CASSRDINYEQCF
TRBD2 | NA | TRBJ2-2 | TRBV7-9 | TGTGCCAGCAGACGGGGGGGCTCGAACACCGGGGAGCTGTTTTTT | CASRRGGSNTGELFF
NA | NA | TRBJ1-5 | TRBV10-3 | TGTGCCATCAGTGAGGGTCACAGAAACAATCAGCCCCAGCATTTT | CAISEGHRNNQPQHF
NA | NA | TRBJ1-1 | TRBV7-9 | TGTGCCAGCCAACGAGACACGAACACTGAAGCTTTCTTT | CASQRDTNTEAFF
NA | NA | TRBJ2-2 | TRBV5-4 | TGTGCCAGCAGCGGGGGCCGAACCGGGGAGCTGTTTTTT | CASSGGRTGELFF
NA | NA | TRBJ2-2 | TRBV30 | TGTGCCTGGAGTATCCCGACTACCACCGGGGAGCTGTTTTTT | CAWSIPTTTGELFF
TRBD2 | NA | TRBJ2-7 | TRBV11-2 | TGTGCCAGCAGCCTTCTCGCGGGAGGCTCCTACGAGCAGTACTTC | CASSLLAGGSYEQYF
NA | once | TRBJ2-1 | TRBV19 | TGTGCCAGTAGTATAGTCAGAGTTGGGCCTGGGGCGCCGTCTGAGCAGTTCTTC | CASSIVRVGPGAPSEQFF
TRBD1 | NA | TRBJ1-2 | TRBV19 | TGTGCCAGTAGTATAGTATTGGGACAGGTCGACTACACCTTC | CASSIVLGQVDYTF
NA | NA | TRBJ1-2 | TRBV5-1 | TGCGCCAGCAGCTCTACCCAGGGGTATTATGGCTACACCTTC | CASSSTQGYYGYTF
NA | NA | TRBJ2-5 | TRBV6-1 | TGTGCCAGCAGTCTCAACAGGGCCCAAGAGACCCAGTACTTC | CASSLNRAQETQYF
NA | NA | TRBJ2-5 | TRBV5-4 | TGTGCCAGCAGCCCAGGCGTCAGAGAGACCCAGTACTTC | CASSPGVRETQYF
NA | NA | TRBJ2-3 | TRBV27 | TGTGCCAGCAGTTTATGGGCCACAGATACGCAGTATTTT | CASSLWATDTQYF
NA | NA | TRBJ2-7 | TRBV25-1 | TGTGCCAGCAGTGGCCAGTACGAGCAGTACTTC | CASSGQYEQYF
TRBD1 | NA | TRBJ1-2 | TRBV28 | TGTGCCAGCAGACACCCCGGACAGGGGGCAAGTGGCTACACCTTC | CASRHPGQGASGYTF
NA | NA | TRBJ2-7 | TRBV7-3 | TGTGCCAGCAGCCGCGACATCCCAGGGGCCTCTGGGGGGCAGTACTTC | CASSRDIPGASGGQYF
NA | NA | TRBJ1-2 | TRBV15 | TGTGCCACCAGCAGAGATCAGAACTATGGCTACACCTTC | CATSRDQNYGYTF
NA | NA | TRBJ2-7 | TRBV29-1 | TGCAGCGTTGAGACAGGGAGGTACGAGCAGTACTTC | CSVETGRYEQYF
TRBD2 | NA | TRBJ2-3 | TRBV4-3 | TGCGCCAGCAGCCAAAATCTCGGGGGGGCAACAGATACGCAGTATTTT | CASSQNLGGATDTQYF
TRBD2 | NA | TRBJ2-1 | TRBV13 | TGTGCCAGCAGCTACCGCGGGGGGGGCCACAATGAGCAGTTCTTC | CASSYRGGGHNEQFF
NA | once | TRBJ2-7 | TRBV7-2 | TGTGCCAGCAGCTTAGCGCAGGGGTCTACGTACGAGCAGTACTTC | CASSLAQGSTYEQYF